Listed below are T cell receptor beta chains from one sample, sequenced in a study of T cell responses to AZD1222 COVID-19 vaccine. Method: immunoSEQ multiplex PCR; TCRdb's copy keeps in-frame clones and lacks some. This table holds 120,000 to 150,000 clones, 93% found once. The sequences come from peripheral blood, collected on day 0 of AZD1222 vaccination. The receptors originated from an adult in good health. The CDR3 runs from the conserved cysteine through the conserved F or W. The order of the fields is V gene, J gene, D gene, clone size, CDR3 DNA, CDR3 protein. The D gene is left open where the match is weak. The size entry is marked missing in some rows and otherwise reads once, few, many or a size class.

TRBV6-5	TRBJ2-7	TRBD2	.	TGTGCCAGCAGTAAACTAGCGGGGGGCAACGAGCAGTACTTC	CASSKLAGGNEQYF
TRBV12-3/TRBV12-4	TRBJ1-5	TRBD1	few	TGTGCCATCTCAGGACAGGCCAATCAGCCCCAGCATTTT	CAISGQANQPQHF
TRBV2	TRBJ2-7	.	.	TGTGCCGGTGGAGGACACCTCTACGAGCAGTACTTC	CAGGGHLYEQYF
TRBV6-5	TRBJ1-5	.	.	TGTGCCAGCAGTAGGACAGTTGGGGGGAATCAGCCCCAGCATTTT	CASSRTVGGNQPQHF
TRBV7-6	TRBJ1-4	TRBD1	.	TGTGCCAGCAGCCCGGGACAGGGCTTTGCTAATGAAAAACTGTTTTTT	CASSPGQGFANEKLFF
TRBV7-6	TRBJ2-3	TRBD1	.	TGTGCCAGCACTACAGGGGGGCGGTCAGATACGCAGTATTTT	CASTTGGRSDTQYF
TRBV19	TRBJ1-1	.	.	TGTGCCAGTAGTGTGTTCGGGAAAAGGGGCACTGAAGCTTTCTTT	CASSVFGKRGTEAFF
TRBV2	TRBJ1-1	.	.	TGTGCCAGCAGTGACTCGTCTCGGGAAGCTTTCTTT	CASSDSSREAFF
TRBV27	TRBJ2-7	TRBD2	.	TGTGCCAGCAGTTTACTGTCTAGCGGGAGGGCCGGGCAGTACTTC	CASSLLSSGRAGQYF
TRBV18	TRBJ2-3	.	.	TGTGCCAGCTCACCATCCGGCCGATCCCCCACAGATACGCAGTATTTT	CASSPSGRSPTDTQYF
TRBV9	TRBJ1-5	.	.	TGTGCCAGCAGTCGGGGGGCCGTGAATCAGCCCCAGCATTTT	CASSRGAVNQPQHF
TRBV27	TRBJ1-3	TRBD1	.	TGTGCCAGCAGTCCAGGGGGCGGGGGTGTATACTCTGGAAACACCATATATTTT	CASSPGGGGVYSGNTIYF
TRBV5-1	TRBJ1-1	.	.	TGCGCCAGCAGCTCGCAGGGTTTGAACACTGAAGCTTTCTTT	CASSSQGLNTEAFF
TRBV6-5	TRBJ2-4	TRBD1	.	TGTGCCAGCAGTCGACAGGGGATTGCCAAAAACATTCAGTACTTC	CASSRQGIAKNIQYF
TRBV19	TRBJ1-4	.	.	TGTGCCAGTAGTATTAGGACAGCTAAATTTTCAACTAATGAAAAACTGTTTTTT	CASSIRTAKFSTNEKLFF
TRBV5-1	TRBJ2-1	.	.	TGCGCCAGCAGCAAGACTAGTAAGGAGGGCTCCTACAATGAGCAGTTCTTC	CASSKTSKEGSYNEQFF
TRBV2	TRBJ1-5	.	.	TGTGCCAGCAGTGACTTTCTGGGGAGTCAGCCCCAGCATTTT	CASSDFLGSQPQHF
TRBV9	TRBJ1-3	TRBD1	once	TGTGCCAGCAGCGCCGGGACAGGGTCGGTTCCTGGAAACACCATATATTTT	CASSAGTGSVPGNTIYF
TRBV25-1	TRBJ1-4	.	once	TGTGCCAGCGGCGGCGCAGATAATGAAAAACTGTTTTTT	CASGGADNEKLFF
TRBV5-1	TRBJ2-7	.	.	TGCGCCAGCAGCTTAGGGGTTTACGAGCAGTACTTC	CASSLGVYEQYF
TRBV7-2	TRBJ2-1	.	.	TGTGCCAGCAGCTTAGAGGACCTTAGGGCGTTCTTC	CASSLEDLRAFF
TRBV18	TRBJ2-5	.	.	TGTGCCAGCTCACCACCGAGGGTAGCCGGGACCCAGTACTTC	CASSPPRVAGTQYF
TRBV3-1/TRBV3-2	TRBJ1-1	.	.	TGTGCCAGCAGCCAAGGGGAAGGGACAGCTTTCTTT	CASSQGEGTAFF
TRBV27	TRBJ1-5	.	.	TGTGCCAGCAGTTTTGCGGGGGGGAGCAATCAGCCCCAGCATTTT	CASSFAGGSNQPQHF
TRBV6-4	TRBJ2-1	.	.	TGTGCCAGCCCTGAGAGACAGGAATACAATGAGCAGTTCTTC	CASPERQEYNEQFF
TRBV6-5	TRBJ1-2	.	.	TGTGCCAGCAGTTACGCGTACTTTGGGGGCTATGGCTACACCTTC	CASSYAYFGGYGYTF
TRBV5-4	TRBJ1-2	.	.	TGTGCCAGCAGCTTGAGGCAGGGCGGTTCCTACGGCTACACCTTC	CASSLRQGGSYGYTF
TRBV7-8	TRBJ2-7	.	.	TGTGCCAGCAGCCAGGGACAATCCTACGAGCAGTACTTC	CASSQGQSYEQYF
TRBV18	TRBJ1-2	.	.	TGTGCCAGCTCCAGTGGCTATGGCTACACCTTC	CASSSGYGYTF
TRBV18	TRBJ2-3	.	.	TGTGCCAGCTCACCCGGACAGGGACTAGGCGTCACAGATACGCAGTATTTT	CASSPGQGLGVTDTQYF
TRBV19	TRBJ1-6	.	.	TGTGCCAGTAGTATCAGAACAGATAATTCACCCCTCCACTTT	CASSIRTDNSPLHF